This record concerns one T cell receptor (beta chain) sequence. This sample is part of a study of lymphopenia after photon versus proton radiotherapy. Repertoires were generated with immunoSEQ multiplex PCR, while TCRdb's copy carries only in-frame clones and drops some. The data show about 29,000 clones, with 87% seen just once and 40% to 60% held by the top ten. V shed 1 base and J shed 3 bases, with 9 bases lying between them. The CDR3 consists of 14 residues. Germline CDR1 reads SGHTA; CDR2 reads FQGNSA. The chain carries TRBV7-2 and TRBJ2-5; D possibly corresponds to TRBD2 (5 bases). The receptor was isolated from a woman aged 55-69 years with cholangiocarcinoma. Some clones in this sample may be carry-over from other donors' samples. The starting material was peripheral blood, obtained from a patient treated with proton-based radiotherapy. In nucleotides, the CDR3 is TGTGCCAGCAGCTTAGGACTACCAAAAGAGACCCAGTACTTC. This encodes CASSLGLPKETQYF.